Detailed here is one T cell receptor (beta chain). The V gene's germline CDR1 is LGHDT and CDR2 YNNKEL (reference sequence). Trimming pared 2 bases from V and 4 bases from J, leaving 7 bases between. The CDR3 contains 13 residues. This sample is part of a study of blood T cell repertoires in COVID-19. Profiled with immunoSEQ multiplex PCR; TCRdb holds only in-frame clones, not every one. Here the sample spans around 210,000 clones, 84% being singletons. This TCR derives from a woman of 80 years or more with COVID-19, enrolled during active disease. The V gene is TRBV3-1 (or the pseudogene TRBV3-2), the J gene TRBJ2-3; no definite D call. The sequencing sample was made of peripheral blood. CDR3 loop: CASSQMAPDTQYF. CDR3 nucleotides: TGTGCCAGCAGCCAAATGGCCCCAGATACGCAGTATTTT.